This entry lists 19 T cell receptor beta chains sequenced from one sample in a study of blood T cells in healthy people across ages. Then a second PCR, running roughly 7 to 11 cycles, was carried out with a sample-barcoded 5' primer and a J-beta primer mix. TCRdb itself ran the 5' RACE reads through MiXCR, one entry per CDR3 protein. This table has 650,000 to 1,000,000 distinct CDR3 sequences, around 36% appearing once. Source material: blood. The receptors here all came from a man aged 18 to 30 in good health.

This clonotype was detected ten times or more. The chain employs TRBV20-1 and TRBJ2-3; D is ambiguous. Trimming pared 1 base from V and 5 bases from J, leaving 4 bases between. Germline loops: CDR1 DFQATT, CDR2 SNEGSKA (reference sequence). This CDR3 spans 11 amino acids. The CDR3 spells CSARVGDTQYF. CDR3 DNA sequence: TGCAGTGCTAGAGTAGGAGATACGCAGTATTTT.

There are many counts of this clonotype. The V and J genes are TRBV19 and TRBJ2-1; 8 bases line up with TRBD2. CDR3 size: 15 residues. Germline loops: CDR1 LNHDA, CDR2 SQIVND (reference sequence). J lost 6 bases, V lost 1 base, and 5 bases had no gene match. The CDR3 DNA follows: TGTGCCAGTAGTATAGGAGGGACTAGTTTCAATGAGCAGTTCTTC. Its translation is CASSIGGTSFNEQFF.

In the case of this clonotype: A much larger clone lies one base from this, so it may be a read error. The V gene is TRBV9, the J gene TRBJ2-1; D might be TRBD2 (6 bases). This CDR3 has 13 amino acids. Germline V lookup: CDR1 SGDLS, CDR2 YYNGEE. V was cut by 4 bases and J by 10 bases, with 15 bases left in between. The chain's CDR3 is CASSLTSFSEQFF. The DNA for the CDR3 is TGTGCCAGCAGCTTAACTAGCTTCAGCGAGCAGTTCTTC.

Notes on this clonotype: A much bigger clone sits one base away, suggesting this may be a read error. This sequence joins TRBV20-1 and TRBJ2-3; D unclear. This CDR3 region has 15 residues. Germline V gives CDR1 DFQATT, CDR2 SNEGSKA (reference sequence). Trimming took 2 bases from V and 0 from J, leaving 12 bases between them. The CDR3 sequence is CSARSSVVSTDTQYF. CDR3 sequence (DNA): TGCAGTGCTAGATCATCAGTGGTGAGCACAGATACGCAGTATTTT.

The chain joins TRBV20-1 to TRBJ2-1; 11 bases are shared with TRBD2. Trimming took 3 bases from V and 4 from J; bases not matched to a gene: 11. The CDR3 has 17 amino acids. Looked up from germline, CDR1 is DFQATT and CDR2 is SNEGSKA (reference sequence). The CDR3 sequence: CSASDPRLAGTYNEQFF. DNA of the CDR3: TGCAGTGCTAGCGATCCCAGACTAGCGGGGACTTACAATGAGCAGTTCTTC.

The rearrangement uses TRBV7-2 and TRBJ2-3; D gene ambiguous. In germline, CDR1 is SGHTA, CDR2 FQGNSA. The CDR3 is 15 amino acids. Trimming shortened V by 4 bases and J by 3 bases, and 14 bases separated the two germline ends. Here the CDR3 reads CASSSRPLLTDTQYF. In DNA form, the CDR3 reads TGTGCCAGCAGCTCCAGACCCCTCCTTACAGATACGCAGTATTTT.

This clonotype was recorded at least ten times. This chain connects TRBV12-3 or TRBV12-4 to TRBJ1-2; maybe TRBD1 (6 bases). Trimming left V 3 bases short and J 8 bases short, with 16 bases between. This CDR3 has 14 residues. The chain's CDR3 is CASSFWDKGQGYTF. The CDR3 DNA reads TGTGCCAGCAGTTTTTGGGACAAGGGGCAGGGCTACACCTTC.

The V gene is TRBV7-2, the J gene TRBJ2-5, with D tentatively TRBD2 (5 bases). Germline CDR1 is SGHTA and CDR2 is FQGNSA. The V end lost 2 bases, the J end lost 11 bases, and 15 bases lay between the germline ends. The CDR3 loop spans 13 amino acids. The CDR3, as DNA: TGTGCCAGCAGCTTATCCTATGTCGGGAAGCAGTACTTC. Residues: CASSLSYVGKQYF.

In the case of this clonotype: A much larger clonotype is one base distant, so this may be a read error. The V gene is TRBV12-3 or TRBV12-4, the J gene TRBJ1-2; weak D call: TRBD1 (5 bases). This CDR3 is 15 amino acids long. Here the CDR3 reads CDSSSTGEGIRGYTF. The CDR3 DNA is TGTGACAGCAGTTCCACGGGCGAGGGGATTCGAGGCTACACCTTC.

V and J are TRBV12-3 or TRBV12-4 and TRBJ2-3, with TRBD2 matching 7 bases. Trimming removed 6 bases from V and 0 bases from J; junction bases left unmatched: 6. There are 15 residues in the CDR3. The CDR3 sequence: CASSRLAVSTDTQYF. CDR3 DNA sequence: TGTGCCAGCAGCCGCCTAGCGGTTAGCACAGATACGCAGTATTTT.

As regards this clonotype: This may be a read error: a much more frequent sequence differs by one nucleotide. The chain has TRBV5-1 and TRBJ2-1, with TRBD2 matching over 8 bases. From germline, CDR1 is SGHRS and CDR2 YFSETQ. V shed 4 bases and J 4 bases; nucleotides not matched to a gene: 7. This CDR3 has 15 amino acids. The CDR3 region has the DNA TGCGCCAGCAGCCGACAAGCGGGAGAATACAATGAGCAGTTCTTC. It is translated as CASSRQAGEYNEQFF. The complete variable domain, with remaining parts taken from reference TRBV5-1 and TRBJ2-1, reads KAGVTQTPRYLIKTRGQQVTLSCSPISGHRSVSWYQQTPGQGLQFLFEYFSETQRNKGNFPGRFSGRQFSNSRSEMNVSTLELGDSALYLCASSRQAGEYNEQFFGPGTRLTVL.

The chain employs TRBV20-1 and TRBJ1-2; possible D gene TRBD1, 5 bases. This CDR3 has 16 amino acids. Trimming took 4 bases from V and 0 from J, leaving 18 bases between them. The germline V gene encodes CDR1 DFQATT and CDR2 SNEGSKA (reference sequence). CDR3 region: CSATALGREPNYGYTF. The CDR3 nucleotides are TGCAGTGCTACCGCTCTAGGCAGGGAGCCTAACTATGGCTACACCTTC.

The chain has TRBV5-1 and TRBJ2-5; either TRBD1 or TRBD2 may fit D (5 bases each). The germline V gene encodes CDR1 SGHRS and CDR2 YFSETQ. V shed 3 bases and J shed 12 bases, with 15 bases lying between them. The CDR3 covers 12 residues. The CDR3 reads CASSSTGTEEYF. The CDR3 nucleotides are TGCGCCAGCAGCTCCACCGGGACGGAAGAGTACTTC. The full variable domain, rest sourced from reference TRBV5-1 and TRBJ2-5, is KAGVTQTPRYLIKTRGQQVTLSCSPISGHRSVSWYQQTPGQGLQFLFEYFSETQRNKGNFPGRFSGRQFSNSRSEMNVSTLELGDSALYLCASSSTGTEEYFGPGTRLLVL.

This clonotype was counted once. The gene calls are TRBV4-1 and TRBJ1-2; D ambiguous. V lost 2 bases and J 8 bases, leaving 15 bases between the germline ends. This CDR3 spans 14 amino acids. Germline V lookup: CDR1 MGHRA, CDR2 YSYEKL. The CDR3 loop is CASSQWRGIRGYTF. As DNA, the CDR3 is TGCGCCAGCAGCCAATGGCGGGGTATTAGGGGCTACACCTTC.

As DNA, the CDR3 is TGCAGTGCTAGGGAAATAACGTTGAACACCGGGGAGCTGTTTTTT. This codes for CSAREITLNTGELFF. The chain joins TRBV20-1 to TRBJ2-2; D is unresolved. The germline V and J ends were trimmed by 3 bases and 1 base, with 12 bases remaining between them. The CDR3 is made up of 15 amino acids. Germline V gene sequence: CDR1 DFQATT, CDR2 SNEGSKA (reference sequence).

The CDR3 DNA is TGTGCCACCAGTTTGAGGGGGAACCCCGATACGCAGTATTTT. Residues: CATSLRGNPDTQYF. J is TRBJ2-3 and V is TRBV24-1; tentatively, D is TRBD1 (6 bases). This CDR3 spans 14 amino acids. Germline CDR1 is KGHDR and CDR2 is SFDVKD. The germline V and J ends were trimmed by 6 bases and 6 bases, with 15 bases remaining between them.

This clonotype appeared many times. The CDR3 bases are TGCAGTGCTAGAGGCACATACACCTACGAGCAGTACTTC. The encoded protein is CSARGTYTYEQYF. The chain recombines TRBV20-1 with TRBJ2-7, with D unresolved. The CDR3 totals 13 residues. V was shortened by 1 base and J by 2 bases, with 9 bases between the two germline ends. The germline gives CDR1 DFQATT, CDR2 SNEGSKA (reference sequence).

This clonotype was counted only a few times. This chain connects TRBV4-3 to TRBJ2-1; D call uncertain. The V gene lost 0 bases and the J gene lost 0 bases, with 15 bases spanning the gap. Germline V gene sequence: CDR1 LGHNA, CDR2 YSLEER. The CDR3 extends over 18 amino acids. The CDR3: CASSQDLSAVSSYNEQFF. In nucleotides, the CDR3 is TGCGCCAGCAGCCAAGACCTGTCGGCGGTTAGCTCCTACAATGAGCAGTTCTTC.

This clonotype was counted between two and nine times. The CDR3 loop is CASSRDRGVDTQYF. CDR3 DNA sequence: TGTGCCAGCAGCCGGGACAGGGGTGTCGATACGCAGTATTTT. V is TRBV14 and J is TRBJ2-3; 10 bases map to TRBD1. Germline values: CDR1 SGHDN, CDR2 FVKESK. The CDR3 is 14 residues long. The V segment lost 4 bases and the J segment 6 bases; nucleotides outside the gene matches: 4.